The entry below gives a single TCR beta chain sequence along with its context. What it binds is not known. TCRdb passed the 5' RACE reads through MiXCR, listing each CDR3 protein once. The sample contains some 200,000 distinct CDR3 sequences, about 11% of which appear only once. This sample stems from a study of T cells after yellow fever vaccination. The wider study: Low-cell-number fractions underwent preparation using SMART-Seq v4 Ultra Low Input. Points from the study as a whole: The booster response re-showed most primary clones: roughly 97% CD4, approximately 90% CD8.

Sequenced here: CD8+ T cells sorted from PBMCs, sampled 15 days after the yellow fever booster vaccination. The TCR sequence derives from a man younger than 35 who received the YFV17D yellow fever vaccine.

CDR3: CASGPTGRIHNEQFF. The CDR3 DNA reads TGTGCCAGCGGCCCGACAGGTAGGATCCACAATGAGCAGTTCTTC. The genes are TRBV6-2 or TRBV6-3 and TRBJ2-1, with TRBD1 as a possible D gene (6 bases). Per germline, CDR1 MNHEY and CDR2 SVGEGT. Trimming took 8 bases from V and 5 from J, leaving 19 bases between them. CDR3 length: 15 amino acids.